The 13 T cell receptor beta chains below all came from one sample that was sequenced in a study of OX40 agonist ivuxolimab in advanced cancers. Method: immunoSEQ multiplex PCR; TCRdb's copy keeps in-frame clones and lacks some. The sample yields nearly 50,000 clones, 80% to 95% seen once. The sample here was CD4+ or CD8+ T cells sorted from blood, taken in a trial of the OX40 agonist ivuxolimab. The receptors were gathered from an adult with an advanced solid tumor such as melanoma, head and neck, liver or kidney cancer.

This chain links TRBV19 with TRBJ1-4; TRBD1 agrees at 9 bases. The J segment lost 8 bases and the V segment lost 5 bases, leaving 9 bases of the junction unmatched. CDR1 and CDR2 (germline): LNHDA, SQIVND (reference sequence). The CDR3 runs to 15 residues. In DNA form, the CDR3 reads TGTGCCAGTAGTTCTCGGACAGGGGCTCGGGAAAAACTGTTTTTT. It is translated as CASSSRTGAREKLFF.

As DNA, the CDR3 is TGTGCCAGCAGCAAAGGAGGGGTGCGCCGAAATCAGCCCCAGCATTTT. Encoded protein: CASSKGGVRRNQPQHF. The V and J genes are TRBV21-1 and TRBJ1-5. TRBV21-1 is annotated as a pseudogene. This CDR3 has 16 amino acids.

This sequence joins TRBV30 and TRBJ1-1; 10 nucleotides agree with TRBD1. Losses at the gene ends were 3 bases for V and 3 bases for J; bases not matched to a gene: 4. Germline CDR1 and CDR2: GTSNPN and SVGIG (reference sequence). The CDR3 runs to 14 residues. CDR3 protein: CAWSVGQGDTEAFF. Written as DNA, the CDR3 is TGTGCCTGGAGCGTCGGACAGGGGGACACTGAAGCTTTCTTT.

This chain joins TRBV6-6 and TRBJ1-5; D is unresolved. Per the germline V gene, CDR1 is MNHNY and CDR2 is SVGAGI (reference sequence). The length of the CDR3 is 15 residues. V lost 5 bases to trimming and J lost 5 bases, with 16 bases between them. This chain's CDR3 is CASSRSRVVDQPQHF. CDR3 nucleotides: TGTGCCAGCAGTCGTAGTAGGGTGGTGGATCAGCCCCAGCATTTT.

The chain links TRBV5-1 to TRBJ2-3; 9 bases match TRBD2. The CDR3 sequence is 16 residues long. V lost 0 bases to trimming and J lost 5 bases; unmatched junction nucleotides: 7. From germline, CDR1 is SGHRS and CDR2 YFSETQ. Here the CDR3 reads CASSLVSSGAGDTQYF. The CDR3 DNA reads as TGCGCCAGCAGCTTGGTTTCTAGCGGGGCCGGAGATACGCAGTATTTT.

The chain combines TRBV4-1 with TRBJ2-1, with unresolved D. The CDR3 is 12 residues long. Trimming stripped 5 bases from V and 9 bases from J, with 11 bases between. Germline V gene sequence: CDR1 MGHRA, CDR2 YSYEKL. CDR3 residues: CASSTGVFEQFF. In DNA, the CDR3 is TGCGCCAGCAGCACCGGAGTTTTTGAGCAGTTCTTC.

The chain employs TRBV29-1 and TRBJ2-7; tentative D call: TRBD1 (6 bases). This CDR3 region has 13 residues. V was pared by 6 bases and J by 6 bases, with 18 bases between. Germline values: CDR1 SQVTM, CDR2 ANQGSEA. CDR3 protein: CSVTPGDTGEQYF. As DNA, the CDR3 is TGCAGCGTGACGCCAGGGGACACCGGCGAGCAGTACTTC.

This chain connects TRBV13 to TRBJ1-1, with 9 bases lining up with TRBD1. CDR3 length equals 14 residues. V lost 4 bases to trimming and J lost 4 bases; unmatched junction nucleotides: 4. CDR1 is PRHDT and CDR2 is FYEKMQ in the germline V gene (reference sequence). Here the CDR3 reads CASSSDRGPTEAFF. In DNA form, the CDR3 reads TGTGCCAGCAGCTCGGACAGGGGCCCCACTGAAGCTTTCTTT.

This sequence joins TRBV7-9 and TRBJ1-6; D perhaps matches TRBD1 (6 bases). V was pared by 2 bases and J by 7 bases, with 9 bases between. The CDR3 extends over 14 amino acids. Germline V gene lookup returns CDR1 SEHNR and CDR2 FQNEAQ (reference sequence). The CDR3 sequence is CASSLTGSNSPLHF. The CDR3 DNA is TGTGCCAGCAGCTTAACAGGGTCCAATTCACCCCTCCACTTT.

The CDR3 reads CASTLDRAETQYF. Here the CDR3 DNA reads TGTGCCAGCACCCTGGACAGGGCCGAGACCCAGTACTTC. The chain has TRBV5-6 and TRBJ2-5; 8 nucleotides align to TRBD1. CDR1 and CDR2 (germline): SGHDT, YYEEEE. The CDR3 has 13 residues. The V segment lost 6 bases and the J segment 5 bases; nucleotides outside the gene matches: 6. Full variable domain (outside the CDR3, taken from reference TRBV5-6 and TRBJ2-5): DAGVTQSPTHLIKTRGQQVTLRCSPKSGHDTVSWYQQALGQGPQFIFQYYEEEERQRGNFPDRFSGHQFPNYSSELNVNALLLGDSALYLCASTLDRAETQYFGPGTRLLVL.

J is TRBJ2-1 and V is TRBV6-1; 9 bases line up with TRBD2. The germline V gene has CDR1 MNHNS and CDR2 SASEGT. V dropped 6 bases and J dropped 4; count of bases not matched to a gene: 4. The CDR3 length is 14 residues. The CDR3 coding sequence is TGTGCCAGCAGCATAGCGGGAGTTTACAATGAGCAGTTCTTC. Translation gives CASSIAGVYNEQFF.

This chain connects TRBV15 to TRBJ2-1, with 8 bases that match TRBD1. Germline V gene data show CDR1 as LNHNV and CDR2 as YYDKDF (reference sequence). The CDR3 has 16 residues. V was clipped by 0 bases and J by 4 bases; unmatched bases: 5. CDR3: CATSRDITGGYNEQFF. The CDR3 DNA reads as TGTGCCACCAGCAGAGATATAACAGGGGGGTACAATGAGCAGTTCTTC.

The V gene is TRBV19, the J gene TRBJ1-1; D ambiguous. The CDR3 has 13 amino acids. Germline V gives CDR1 LNHDA, CDR2 SQIVND (reference sequence). V lost 7 bases and J lost 1, with 10 bases in between. CDR3 in amino acids: CASTPSGNTEAFF. The CDR3 region has the DNA TGTGCCAGTACCCCTAGTGGGAACACTGAAGCTTTCTTT.